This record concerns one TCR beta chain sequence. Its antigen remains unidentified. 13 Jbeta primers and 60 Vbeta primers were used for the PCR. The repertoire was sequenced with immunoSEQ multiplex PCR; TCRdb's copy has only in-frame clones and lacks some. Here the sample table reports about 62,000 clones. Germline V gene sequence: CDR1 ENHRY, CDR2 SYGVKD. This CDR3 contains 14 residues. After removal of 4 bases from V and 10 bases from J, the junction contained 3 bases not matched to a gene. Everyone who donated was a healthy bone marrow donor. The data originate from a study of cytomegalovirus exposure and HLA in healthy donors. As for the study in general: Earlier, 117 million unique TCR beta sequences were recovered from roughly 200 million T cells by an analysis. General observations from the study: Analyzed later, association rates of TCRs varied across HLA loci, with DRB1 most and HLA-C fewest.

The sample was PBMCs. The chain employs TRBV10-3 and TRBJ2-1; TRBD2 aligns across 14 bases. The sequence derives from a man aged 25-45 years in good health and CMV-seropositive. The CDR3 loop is CAISGGLAGEEQFF. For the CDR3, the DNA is TGTGCCATCAGTGGGGGACTAGCGGGAGAAGAGCAGTTCTTC.